What follows are 20 T cell receptor beta chains derived from one specimen sequenced in a study of blood T cell repertoires in COVID-19. TCRdb keeps only in-frame clones here, not all; method: immunoSEQ multiplex PCR. The sample carries over 120,000 clones, roughly nine tenths recorded once. Material for sequencing was peripheral blood. Every receptor here comes from a human donor in a cohort sampled during active COVID-19.

This clone was recorded once. The V gene is TRBV27, the J gene TRBJ2-2, with D hard to call. CDR1 is MNHEY and CDR2 is SMNVEV in the germline V gene (reference sequence). CDR3 length equals 13 residues. Trimming removed 1 base at V and 6 bases at J, with 6 bases between. Written as DNA, the CDR3 is TGTGCCAGCAGTTTATTACTGGCCGGGGAGCTGTTTTTT. This gives the protein CASSLLLAGELFF.

Only a few counts were recorded for this clone. V and J are TRBV4-2 and TRBJ2-1, with D maybe TRBD2 (7 bases). Germline CDR1 LGHNA, CDR2 YNFKEQ. The CDR3 extends over 16 amino acids. V lost 2 bases, J lost 5 bases, and 16 bases lay in between. CDR3 protein: CASSQRGGTGDNEQFF. CDR3 DNA: TGTGCCAGCAGCCAAAGGGGGGGAACCGGGGACAATGAGCAGTTCTTC.

CDR3 region: CASGGSRFEQFF. CDR3 coding DNA: TGTGCCAGCGGGGGGTCTAGGTTTGAGCAGTTCTTC. The V gene is TRBV6-5, the J gene TRBJ2-1, with TRBD2 as a possible D gene (6 bases). Germline CDR1 MNHEY, CDR2 SVGAGI. This CDR3 has 12 amino acids. The V end was cut by 8 bases, the J end by 9 bases, with 14 bases between.

This clone came up a few times. The chain links TRBV7-3 to TRBJ2-7; 8 bases agree with TRBD2. Germline-derived CDR1 and CDR2 are SGHTA and FQGTGA. Trimming at V came to 5 bases and at J to 4 bases, leaving 13 bases not matched to a gene. The CDR3 is 16 residues long. In DNA form, the CDR3 reads TGTGCCAGCAGCCCGGTGCGGGGGGCGATCGAGTACGAGCAGTACTTC. Translated, it gives CASSPVRGAIEYEQYF.

This clone was recorded once. The genes are TRBV9 and TRBJ2-2; 7 bases line up with TRBD2. The CDR3 consists of 19 residues. The V and J ends lost 0 bases and 0 bases, in that order; junction bases with no gene match: 11. Germline CDR1 and CDR2: SGDLS and YYNGEE. DNA of the CDR3: TGTGCCAGCAGCGTAGCTAAGGGAGGGCTAGTTCCGAACACCGGGGAGCTGTTTTTT. This encodes CASSVAKGGLVPNTGELFF.

This chain joins TRBV15 and TRBJ2-5; 12 bases are a match to TRBD2. Germline lookup yields CDR1 LNHNV and CDR2 YYDKDF (reference sequence). The CDR3 totals 15 residues. V dropped 0 bases and J dropped 5; count of bases not matched to a gene: 1. The CDR3 region is CATSRDTSGGETQYF. In nucleotides, the CDR3 is TGTGCCACCAGCAGAGATACTAGCGGGGGGGAGACCCAGTACTTC.

The chain couples TRBV16 to TRBJ1-1, with no clear D. This CDR3 is 13 amino acids long. V was trimmed by 3 bases and J by 5 bases, leaving 10 bases between them. Germline loops: CDR1 KGHSY, CDR2 FQNENV. DNA of the CDR3: TGTGCCAGCAGCCAGAATTCGGGGACTGAAGCTTTCTTT. Amino acids: CASSQNSGTEAFF.

The chain recombines TRBV7-6 with TRBJ2-3, with TRBD2 matching 13 bases. Losses at the gene ends were 5 bases for V and 2 bases for J; bases not matched to a gene: 1. CDR1 and CDR2 from the germline V gene are SGHVS and FNYEAQ. This CDR3 is 15 amino acids long. DNA of the CDR3: TGTGCCAGCAGCACTAGCGGGGGGGCCACAGATACGCAGTATTTT. Amino acids: CASSTSGGATDTQYF.

The gene calls are TRBV7-3 and TRBJ2-3, with D maybe TRBD1 (6 bases). V gave up 6 bases and J gave up 0 bases, with 10 bases separating them. There are 14 residues in the CDR3. From germline, CDR1 is SGHTA and CDR2 FQGTGA. DNA of the CDR3: TGTGCCAGCAGGGGGGCCACTAGCACAGATACGCAGTATTTT. Amino acids: CASRGATSTDTQYF.

V usage is TRBV19 and J usage is TRBJ2-5; 8 nucleotides line up with TRBD1. Germline loops: CDR1 LNHDA, CDR2 SQIVND (reference sequence). V dropped 6 bases and J dropped 1; count of bases not matched to a gene: 7. This CDR3 region has 15 residues. The CDR3 sequence is CASSMTGASQETQYF. The CDR3 nucleotides are TGTGCCAGTAGCATGACAGGGGCAAGCCAAGAGACCCAGTACTTC. The full variable domain, its missing parts supplied by reference TRBV19 and TRBJ2-5, is DGGITQSPKYLFRKEGQNVTLSCEQNLNHDAMYWYRQDPGQGLRLIYYSQIVNDFQKGDIAEGYSVSREKKESFPLTVTSAQKNPTAFYLCASSMTGASQETQYFGPGTRLLVL.

The V call is TRBV3-1 (or the pseudogene TRBV3-2), the J call TRBJ2-5; a possible D gene is TRBD1 (6 bases). The CDR3 sequence is 14 residues long. Between the trimmed V and J ends, which lost 2 bases and 5 bases, there was a span of 12 bases. Germline CDR1 LGHDT, CDR2 YNNKEL (reference sequence). CDR3 protein: CASSQTQGWETQYF. The CDR3 coding sequence is TGTGCCAGCAGCCAAACACAGGGTTGGGAGACCCAGTACTTC.

The chain uses TRBV5-6 and TRBJ2-7, with D possibly being TRBD2 (6 bases). Germline CDR1 is SGHDT and CDR2 is YYEEEE. This CDR3 contains 11 residues. V was clipped by 5 bases and J by 10 bases, with 13 bases between them. The CDR3 protein is CASSAGPTQYF. CDR3 DNA: TGTGCCAGCAGTGCGGGGCCCACCCAGTACTTC. Full variable domain (remainder filled in from reference TRBV5-6 and TRBJ2-7): DAGVTQSPTHLIKTRGQQVTLRCSPKSGHDTVSWYQQALGQGPQFIFQYYEEEERQRGNFPDRFSGHQFPNYSSELNVNALLLGDSALYLCASSAGPTQYFGPGTRLTVT.

The chain couples TRBV14 to TRBJ1-1; 8 bases align to TRBD1. The CDR3 is 13 amino acids. The germline gives CDR1 SGHDN, CDR2 FVKESK. V lost 1 base, J lost 8 bases, and 3 bases stayed unmatched. The CDR3 region is CASSQVRQGEAFF. In nucleotides, the CDR3 is TGTGCCAGCAGCCAAGTAAGACAGGGGGAAGCTTTCTTT.

The chain recombines TRBV7-7 with TRBJ2-5; 8 positions agree with TRBD2. Germline-derived CDR1 and CDR2 are SSHAT and FNYEAQ (reference sequence). Trimming removed 1 base from V and 5 bases from J; junction bases left unmatched: 6. CDR3 size: 15 residues. In DNA form, the CDR3 reads TGTGCCAGCAGCTTAGTGGCGGGGGGTCCTGAGACCCAGTACTTC. It encodes CASSLVAGGPETQYF.

The rearrangement links TRBV6-5 to TRBJ2-1, with D possibly matching TRBD2 (6 bases). The CDR3 contains 12 residues. The germline gives CDR1 MNHEY, CDR2 SVGAGI. Between the trimmed V and J ends, which lost 6 bases and 6 bases, there was a span of 9 bases. As DNA, the CDR3 is TGTGCCAGCAGAGTGGGGGGCAATGAGCAGTTCTTC. The encoded protein is CASRVGGNEQFF.

The chain joins TRBV27 to TRBJ1-1; D uncertain. The CDR3 has 13 residues. Trimming left V 3 bases short and J 1 base short, with 6 bases between. Germline V lookup: CDR1 MNHEY, CDR2 SMNVEV (reference sequence). The CDR3 loop is CASSFHGNTEAFF. The CDR3 coding sequence is TGTGCCAGCAGTTTTCACGGGAACACTGAAGCTTTCTTT.

This sequence joins TRBV28 and TRBJ1-1; maybe TRBD1 (5 bases). The CDR3 covers 13 residues. The V end was cut by 2 bases, the J end by 10 bases, with 14 bases between. Per germline, CDR1 MDHEN and CDR2 SYDVKM. The CDR3 here is CASSLTDRRGAFF. The CDR3, as DNA: TGTGCCAGCAGTTTAACTGACAGAAGGGGAGCTTTCTTT.

The V and J genes are TRBV19 and TRBJ2-1, with 12 bases fitting TRBD1. Germline V lookup: CDR1 LNHDA, CDR2 SQIVND (reference sequence). The CDR3 contains 17 residues. J gave up 7 bases and V 4 bases, and 11 bases lay outside the gene matches. The CDR3, as DNA: TGTGCCAGTAGTACCAGGCCGGGACAGGGGGCTTGGAATGAGCAGTTCTTC. Translation: CASSTRPGQGAWNEQFF.

The chain carries TRBV7-2 and TRBJ2-1, with 8 positions matching TRBD2. From germline, CDR1 is SGHTA and CDR2 FQGNSA. The junction had 9 bases not matched to a gene; V was cut back by 5 bases and J by 0 bases. This CDR3 has 17 amino acids. In DNA, the CDR3 is TGTGCCAGCAGCCCCGGGGGGGCGGGGGGCTCCTACAATGAGCAGTTCTTC. Its protein product is CASSPGGAGGSYNEQFF. The full variable domain, with the rest looked up from reference TRBV7-2 and TRBJ2-1, is GAGVSQSPSNKVTEKGKDVELRCDPISGHTALYWYRQSLGQGLEFLIYFQGNSAPDKSGLPSDRFSAERTGGSVSTLTIQRTQQEDSAVYLCASSPGGAGGSYNEQFFGPGTRLTVL.

This chain joins TRBV19 and TRBJ1-1; 8 nucleotides agree with TRBD1. Germline V CDR1 and CDR2: LNHDA, SQIVND (reference sequence). Trimming took 6 bases from V and 4 from J; bases not matched to a gene: 7. The CDR3 extends over 14 amino acids. CDR3 in DNA: TGTGCCAGTAGCCCAGGGGGCCGGGGCACTGAAGCTTTCTTT. It encodes CASSPGGRGTEAFF.